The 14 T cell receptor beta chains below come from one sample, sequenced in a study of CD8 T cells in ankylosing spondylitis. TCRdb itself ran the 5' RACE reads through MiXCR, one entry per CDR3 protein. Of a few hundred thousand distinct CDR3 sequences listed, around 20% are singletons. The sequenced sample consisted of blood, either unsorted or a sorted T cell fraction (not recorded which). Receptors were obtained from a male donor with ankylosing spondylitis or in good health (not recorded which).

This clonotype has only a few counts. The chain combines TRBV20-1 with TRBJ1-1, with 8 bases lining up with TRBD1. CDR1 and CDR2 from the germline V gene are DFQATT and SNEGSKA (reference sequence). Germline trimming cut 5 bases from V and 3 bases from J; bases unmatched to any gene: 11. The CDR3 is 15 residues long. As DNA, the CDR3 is TGCAGTGCTCTGAGAAGCGGGACAGGCCACACTGAAGCTTTCTTT. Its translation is CSALRSGTGHTEAFF.

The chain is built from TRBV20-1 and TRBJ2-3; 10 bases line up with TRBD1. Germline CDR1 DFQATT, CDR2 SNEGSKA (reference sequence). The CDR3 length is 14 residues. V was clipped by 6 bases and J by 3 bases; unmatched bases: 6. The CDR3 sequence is CSAPRQGATDTQYF. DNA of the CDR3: TGCAGTGCGCCACGACAGGGGGCAACAGATACGCAGTATTTT.

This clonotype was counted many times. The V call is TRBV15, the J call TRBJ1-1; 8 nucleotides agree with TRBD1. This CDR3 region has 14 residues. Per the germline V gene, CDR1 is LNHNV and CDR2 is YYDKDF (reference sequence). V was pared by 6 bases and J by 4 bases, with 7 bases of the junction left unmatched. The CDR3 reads CATRFGQGITEAFF. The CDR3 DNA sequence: TGTGCCACCAGGTTTGGACAGGGAATCACTGAAGCTTTCTTT.

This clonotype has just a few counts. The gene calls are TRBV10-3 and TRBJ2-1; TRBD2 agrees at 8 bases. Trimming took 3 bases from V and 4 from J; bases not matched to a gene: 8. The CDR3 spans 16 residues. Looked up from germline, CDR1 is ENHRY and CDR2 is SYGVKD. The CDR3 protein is CAISDISGIPYNEQFF. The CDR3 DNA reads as TGTGCCATCAGTGATATTAGCGGGATCCCTTACAATGAGCAGTTCTTC.

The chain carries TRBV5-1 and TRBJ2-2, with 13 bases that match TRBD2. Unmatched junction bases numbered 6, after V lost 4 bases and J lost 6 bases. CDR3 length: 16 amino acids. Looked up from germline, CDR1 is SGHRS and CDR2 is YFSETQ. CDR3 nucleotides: TGCGCCAGCAGCCCCGGACTAGCGGGAGCTTCCGGGGAGCTGTTTTTT. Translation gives CASSPGLAGASGELFF.

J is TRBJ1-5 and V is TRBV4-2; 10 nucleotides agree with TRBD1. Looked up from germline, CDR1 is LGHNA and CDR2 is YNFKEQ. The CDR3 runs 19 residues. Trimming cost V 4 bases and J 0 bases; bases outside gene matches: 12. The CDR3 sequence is CASSLILGTGVISNQPQHF. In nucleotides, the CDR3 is TGTGCCAGCAGCCTGATACTGGGGACAGGGGTAATTAGCAATCAGCCCCAGCATTTT.

The CDR3 here is CASSLTVQGLKRDYGYTF. Here the CDR3 DNA reads TGTGCCAGCAGCTTAACGGTCCAGGGTTTGAAAAGGGACTATGGCTACACCTTC. This chain uses TRBV11-1 with TRBJ1-2; tentative D call: TRBD1 (5 bases). The CDR3 sequence is 18 residues long. Germline CDR1 SGHAT, CDR2 FQDESV (reference sequence). Trimming took 2 bases from V and 3 from J, leaving 22 bases between them.

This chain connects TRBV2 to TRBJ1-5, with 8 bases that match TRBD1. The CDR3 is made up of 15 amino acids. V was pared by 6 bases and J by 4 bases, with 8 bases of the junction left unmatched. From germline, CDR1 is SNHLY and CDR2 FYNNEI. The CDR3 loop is CASRTGQAVNQPQHF. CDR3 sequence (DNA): TGTGCCAGCAGAACGGGACAGGCCGTAAATCAGCCCCAGCATTTT.

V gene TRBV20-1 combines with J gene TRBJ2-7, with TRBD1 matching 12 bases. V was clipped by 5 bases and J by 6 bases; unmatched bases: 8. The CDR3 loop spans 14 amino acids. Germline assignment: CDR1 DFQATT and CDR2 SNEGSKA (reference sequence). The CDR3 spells CSAGAGTGGGEQYV. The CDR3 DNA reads TGCAGTGCTGGAGCCGGGACAGGGGGCGGCGAGCAGTACGTC.

CDR3 coding DNA: TGTGCCAGCAGCTCCACCGCTAGGCTAAGCACCGGGGAGCTGTTTTTT. Protein: CASSSTARLSTGELFF. The chain links TRBV6-1 to TRBJ2-2, with D uncertain. Looked up from germline, CDR1 is MNHNS and CDR2 is SASEGT. The CDR3 loop spans 16 amino acids. Trimming stripped 6 bases from V and 4 bases from J, with 18 bases between.

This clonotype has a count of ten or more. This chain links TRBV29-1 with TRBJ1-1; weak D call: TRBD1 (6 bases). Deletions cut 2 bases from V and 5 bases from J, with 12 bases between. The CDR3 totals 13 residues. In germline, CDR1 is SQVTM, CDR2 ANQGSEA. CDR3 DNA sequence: TGCAGCGTTGAATCAGGGGTGGTAACTGAAGCTTTCTTT. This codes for CSVESGVVTEAFF.

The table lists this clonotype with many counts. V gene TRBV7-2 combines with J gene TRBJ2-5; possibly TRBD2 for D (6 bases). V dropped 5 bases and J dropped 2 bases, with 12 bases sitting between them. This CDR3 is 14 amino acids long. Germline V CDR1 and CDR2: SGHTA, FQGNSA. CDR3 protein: CASSLSGRQETQYF. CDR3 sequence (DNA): TGTGCCAGCAGCCTATCCGGGAGACAAGAGACCCAGTACTTC. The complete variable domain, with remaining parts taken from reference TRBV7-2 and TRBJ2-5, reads GAGVSQSPSNKVTEKGKDVELRCDPISGHTALYWYRQSLGQGLEFLIYFQGNSAPDKSGLPSDRFSAERTGGSVSTLTIQRTQQEDSAVYLCASSLSGRQETQYFGPGTRLLVL.

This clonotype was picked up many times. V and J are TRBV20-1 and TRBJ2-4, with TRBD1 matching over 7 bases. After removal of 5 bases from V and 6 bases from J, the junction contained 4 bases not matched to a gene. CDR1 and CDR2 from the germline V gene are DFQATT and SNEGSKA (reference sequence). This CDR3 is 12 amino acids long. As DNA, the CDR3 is TGCAGTGCTCTGGACAGGTTAAACATTCAGTACTTC. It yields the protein CSALDRLNIQYF.

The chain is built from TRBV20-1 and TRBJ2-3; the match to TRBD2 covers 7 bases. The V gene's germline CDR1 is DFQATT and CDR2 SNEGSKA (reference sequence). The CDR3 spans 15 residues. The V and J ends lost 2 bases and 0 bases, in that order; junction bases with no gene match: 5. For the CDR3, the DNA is TGCAGTGCTAGAATCGCTAGCGGTAGCACAGATACGCAGTATTTT. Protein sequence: CSARIASGSTDTQYF.